The clone carrying this TCR beta chain appeared once. Its cognate antigen is unknown. CDR1 is KGHSH, CDR2 LQKENI, per germline. Trimming left V 5 bases short and J 0 bases short, with 14 bases between. The CDR3 is 15 residues long. This record belongs to a study of Ad26.COV2.S vaccination and SARS-CoV-2 variants. As for the study in general: Once, or twice with 56 days between doses, Ad26.COV2.S was given intramuscularly. Findings and caveats of the study: People given the vaccine had a wider spike-specific TCR breadth than placebo recipients did. Substantial breadth in spike-specific CD8+ and CD4+ T cell responses was reportedly seen after vaccination.

Measured with immunoSEQ multiplex PCR; TCRdb has only the in-frame clones, and not every one. This table has around 450,000 clones, about nine tenths appearing once. Treatment given: about 20 received Ad26.COV2.S at low or high dose, single or two shots; several received placebo; per-sample allocation not given. On day 63 after the first injection, vaccine and placebo recipients gave samples. Expression of Wuhan-strain SARS-CoV-2 spike came from the Ad26 vector that formed the vaccine. The sequence came from a person aged 18 to 59 who received the Ad26.COV2.S COVID-19 vaccine or a placebo. This chain connects TRBV18 to TRBJ2-7; a possible D gene is TRBD2 (5 bases). The material was peripheral blood, obtained in a trial of Ad26.COV2.S vaccine versus placebo. The DNA for the CDR3 is TGTGCCAGCTCAGGAGACGCGGGTCGCTCCTACGAGCAGTACTTC. Translated, it gives CASSGDAGRSYEQYF.